This T cell receptor beta chain stems from a study of shared clonotypes between healthy human individuals. General study results and limits: The study generally estimated greater richness for naive than memory subsets. Unshared clonotypes carried lower generation probabilities than those common to all four donors.

Sequencing was at deep level. Produced via immunoSEQ multiplex PCR; TCRdb's table is partial and in-frame only. The sample lists about 1.5 million clones, about 98% occurring once. To note about this clone: Its target is unknown.

Material: naive CD4+ T cells sorted from blood. Subset meaning: CD45RA+ positively selected. The clonotype originates from a man aged 25 to 45 in good health.

Written as DNA, the CDR3 is TGTGCCAGCTCACGCAGACAGAAAGGGCTGGGGGAGCTGTTTTTT. Protein sequence: CASSRRQKGLGELFF. The gene calls are TRBV18 and TRBJ2-2; TRBD1 might be the D (5 bases). There are 15 residues in the CDR3. The V end was cut by 4 bases, the J end by 8 bases, with 17 bases between. Germline V lookup: CDR1 KGHSH, CDR2 LQKENI.